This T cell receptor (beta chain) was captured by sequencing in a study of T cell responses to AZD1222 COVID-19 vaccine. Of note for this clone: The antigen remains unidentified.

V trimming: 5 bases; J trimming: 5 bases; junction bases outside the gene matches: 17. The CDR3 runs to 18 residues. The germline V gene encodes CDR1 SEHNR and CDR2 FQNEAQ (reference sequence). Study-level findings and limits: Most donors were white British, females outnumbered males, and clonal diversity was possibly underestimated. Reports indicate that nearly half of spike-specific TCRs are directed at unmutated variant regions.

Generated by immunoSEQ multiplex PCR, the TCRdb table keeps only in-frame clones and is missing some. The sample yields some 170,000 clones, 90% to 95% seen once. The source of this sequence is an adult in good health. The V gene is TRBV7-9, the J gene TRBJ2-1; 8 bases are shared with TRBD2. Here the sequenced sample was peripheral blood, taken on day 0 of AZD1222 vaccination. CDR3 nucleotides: TGTGCCAGCAGCCCACCGGGATCTTTAGCGGGACCCGACAATGAGCAGTTCTTC. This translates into CASSPPGSLAGPDNEQFF.